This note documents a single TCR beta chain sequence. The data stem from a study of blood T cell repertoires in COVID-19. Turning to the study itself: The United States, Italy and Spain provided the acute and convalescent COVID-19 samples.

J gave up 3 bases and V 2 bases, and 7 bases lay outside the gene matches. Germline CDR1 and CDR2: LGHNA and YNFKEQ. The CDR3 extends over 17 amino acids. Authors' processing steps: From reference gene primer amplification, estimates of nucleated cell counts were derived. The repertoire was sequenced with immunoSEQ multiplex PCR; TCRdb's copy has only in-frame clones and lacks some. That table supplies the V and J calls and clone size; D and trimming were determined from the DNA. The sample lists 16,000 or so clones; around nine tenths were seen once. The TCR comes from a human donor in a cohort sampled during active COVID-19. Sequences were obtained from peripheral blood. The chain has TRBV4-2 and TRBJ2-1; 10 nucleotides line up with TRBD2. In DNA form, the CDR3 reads TGTGCCAGCAGCCAATGGGAGGGGACTAGCGTCTACAATGAGCAGTTCTTC. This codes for CASSQWEGTSVYNEQFF.